Listed below are T cell receptor beta chains from one sample, sequenced in a study of blood T cell repertoires in COVID-19. Only in-frame clones appear in the TCRdb table, and some are missing; sequencing was by immunoSEQ multiplex PCR. The profile shows tens of thousands of clones, more than 75% of them singletons. The sequenced material came from peripheral blood. Receptor source: a man aged 50-60 years with active or convalescent COVID-19. The CDR3 runs from the conserved cysteine through the conserved F or W. A D gene is named only where the DNA matches it firmly. Size values are once, few and many counts, or a class for expanded clones, and some rows have none.

cdr3_aa cdr3_nt j_call d_call v_call clone_size
CASSAGQGGGYTF TGCGCCAGCAGCGCCGGACAGGGAGGTGGCTACACCTTC TRBJ1-2 TRBD1 TRBV5-1 -
CASSLGAGAYTDTQYF TGTGCCAGCAGCTTAGGGGCGGGGGCCTACACAGATACGCAGTATTTT TRBJ2-3 - TRBV7-2 -
CASSYSRGSGELFF TGTGCCAGCAGTTACTCGAGAGGGTCCGGGGAGCTGTTTTTT TRBJ2-2 - TRBV6-5 few
CASSKTGKVGADTQYF TGTGCCAGCTCTAAGACAGGGAAGGTGGGTGCAGATACGCAGTATTTT TRBJ2-3 TRBD1 TRBV27 -
CASSYGAALASPLHF TGTGCCAGCAGTTACGGGGCTGCCTTAGCTTCACCCCTCCACTTT TRBJ1-6 - TRBV6-2/TRBV6-3 -
CASRRGGEGNQPQHF TGTGCCAGCAGGAGGGGGGGGGAAGGCAATCAGCCCCAGCATTTT TRBJ1-5 - TRBV28 -
CSVPSGLLNNGYTF TGCAGCGTTCCATCGGGACTCCTCAACAATGGCTACACCTTC TRBJ1-2 - TRBV29-1 -
CASLGQGNYGYTF TGTGCCAGTCTCGGTCAGGGCAACTATGGCTACACCTTC TRBJ1-2 - TRBV7-2 -
CASRPREGNYEQYF TGTGCCAGTAGACCCAGGGAGGGGAACTACGAGCAGTACTTC TRBJ2-7 TRBD2 TRBV2 few
CASSGSDWSSYNSPLHF TGTGCCAGCAGTGGGTCGGACTGGAGCTCCTATAATTCACCCCTCCACTTT TRBJ1-6 - TRBV5-6 -
CASRVTGAGNTIYF TGTGCCAGCAGGGTTACAGGGGCTGGAAACACCATATATTTT TRBJ1-3 TRBD1 TRBV5-6 -
CASGLRTGDTDTQYF TGTGCCAGCGGACTAAGGACAGGAGACACAGATACGCAGTATTTT TRBJ2-3 - TRBV7-9 few
CASSLGGHSNQPQHF TGTGCCAGCAGTTTGGGCGGACATAGCAATCAGCCCCAGCATTTT TRBJ1-5 - TRBV28 -
CASSIVGTPNTEAFF TGTGCCAGTAGTATAGTTGGGACACCCAACACTGAAGCTTTCTTT TRBJ1-1 - TRBV19 -
CASSLVFGGGTDTQYF TGTGCCAGCAGCTTGGTTTTCGGGGGGGGCACAGATACGCAGTATTTT TRBJ2-3 TRBD2 TRBV5-8 -
CASRQQVNNEQFF TGTGCCAGCAGGCAACAGGTTAACAATGAGCAGTTCTTC TRBJ2-1 - TRBV7-2 once
CASSPQGPFEQYF TGTGCCAGCAGCCCACAGGGTCCGTTCGAGCAGTACTTC TRBJ2-7 - TRBV3-1/TRBV3-2 -
CASSTLTGVDGYTF TGTGCCAGTAGTACCTTGACAGGGGTGGATGGCTACACCTTC TRBJ1-2 TRBD1 TRBV19 -
CASSLNGGAFETQYF TGTGCCAGCAGCTTGAACGGGGGGGCCTTTGAGACCCAGTACTTC TRBJ2-5 TRBD2 TRBV7-2 -
CATSDPSTSGGAGELFF TGTGCCACCAGTGACCCCTCGACTAGCGGGGGGGCCGGGGAGCTGTTTTTT TRBJ2-2 TRBD2 TRBV24-1 -
CASSLGTGRTGELFF TGTGCCAGCTCACTCGGGACAGGGCGGACCGGGGAGCTGTTTTTT TRBJ2-2 TRBD1 TRBV18 few
CATSRAGEETQYF TGTGCCACCAGCAGGGCAGGGGAAGAGACCCAGTACTTC TRBJ2-5 - TRBV24-1 -